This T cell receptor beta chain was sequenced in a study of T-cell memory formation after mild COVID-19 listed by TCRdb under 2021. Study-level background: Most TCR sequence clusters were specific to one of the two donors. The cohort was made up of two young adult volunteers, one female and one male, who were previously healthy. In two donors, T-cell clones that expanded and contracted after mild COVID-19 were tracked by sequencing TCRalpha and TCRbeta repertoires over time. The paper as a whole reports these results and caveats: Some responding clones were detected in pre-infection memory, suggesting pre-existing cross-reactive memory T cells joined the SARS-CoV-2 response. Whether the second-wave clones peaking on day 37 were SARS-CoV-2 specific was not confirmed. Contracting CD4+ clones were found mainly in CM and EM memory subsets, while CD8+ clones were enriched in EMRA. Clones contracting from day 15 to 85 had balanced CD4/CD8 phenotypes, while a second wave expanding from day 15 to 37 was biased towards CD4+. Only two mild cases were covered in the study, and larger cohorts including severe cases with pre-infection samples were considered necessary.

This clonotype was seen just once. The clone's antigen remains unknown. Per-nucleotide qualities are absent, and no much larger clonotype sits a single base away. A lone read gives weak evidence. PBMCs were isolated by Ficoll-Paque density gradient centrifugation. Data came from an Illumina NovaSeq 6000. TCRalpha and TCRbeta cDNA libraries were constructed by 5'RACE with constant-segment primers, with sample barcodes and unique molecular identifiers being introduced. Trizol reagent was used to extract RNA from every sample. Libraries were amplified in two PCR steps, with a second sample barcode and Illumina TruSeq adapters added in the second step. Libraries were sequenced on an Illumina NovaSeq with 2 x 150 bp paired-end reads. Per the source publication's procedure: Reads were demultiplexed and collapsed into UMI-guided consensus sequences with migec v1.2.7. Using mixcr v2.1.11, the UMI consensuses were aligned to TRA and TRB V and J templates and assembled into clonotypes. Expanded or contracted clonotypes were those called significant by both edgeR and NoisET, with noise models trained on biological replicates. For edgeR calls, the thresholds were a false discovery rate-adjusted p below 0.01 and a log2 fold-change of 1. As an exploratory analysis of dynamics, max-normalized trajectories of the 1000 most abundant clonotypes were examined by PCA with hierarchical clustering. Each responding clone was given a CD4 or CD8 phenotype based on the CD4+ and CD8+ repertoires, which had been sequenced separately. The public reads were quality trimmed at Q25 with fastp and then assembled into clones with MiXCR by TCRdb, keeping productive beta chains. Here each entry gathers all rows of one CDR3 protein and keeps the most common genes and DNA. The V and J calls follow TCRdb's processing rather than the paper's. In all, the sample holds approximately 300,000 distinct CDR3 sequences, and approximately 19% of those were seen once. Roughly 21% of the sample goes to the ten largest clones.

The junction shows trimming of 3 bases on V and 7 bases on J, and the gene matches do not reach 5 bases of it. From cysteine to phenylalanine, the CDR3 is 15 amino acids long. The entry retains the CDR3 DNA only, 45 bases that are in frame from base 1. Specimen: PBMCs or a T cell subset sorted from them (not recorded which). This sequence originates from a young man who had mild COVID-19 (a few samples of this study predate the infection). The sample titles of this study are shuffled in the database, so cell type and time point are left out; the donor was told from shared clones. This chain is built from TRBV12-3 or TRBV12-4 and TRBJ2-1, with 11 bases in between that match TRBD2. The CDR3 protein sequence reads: CASSFVAGGQNEQFF. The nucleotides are TGTGCCAGCAGTTTTGTAGCGGGGGGGCAGAATGAGCAGTTCTTC.